This T cell receptor (beta chain) derives from a study of blood T cell repertoires in COVID-19. Study in general: The United States, Italy and Spain provided the acute and convalescent COVID-19 samples.

This CDR3 is built from 15 residues. Trimming took 5 bases from V and 8 from J; bases not matched to a gene: 12. The germline gives CDR1 MDHEN, CDR2 SYDVKM. Study processing details: Estimation of nucleated cell counts relied on the amplification of reference gene primers. TCRdb's copy holds only in-frame clones and misses some; the assay was immunoSEQ multiplex PCR. Clone size and the V and J calls come from that table; the DNA yielded D and trimming. The sample has fewer than 350,000 clones, roughly 85% seen once. The TCR sequence derives from a woman in her 40s with acute COVID-19. The chain has TRBV28 and TRBJ1-5; the match to TRBD1 covers 7 bases. Material for sequencing was PBMCs or T cells enriched from blood (not recorded which). The CDR3, as DNA: TGTGCCAGCAGTCAGCAACCGGGACAGATTGAGCCCCAGCATTTT. This sequence encodes CASSQQPGQIEPQHF. Full variable domain (remainder filled in from reference TRBV28 and TRBJ1-5): DVKVTQSSRYLVKRTGEKVFLECVQDMDHENMFWYRQDPGLGLRLIYFSYDVKMKEKGDIPEGYSVSREKKERFSLILESASTNQTSMYLCASSQQPGQIEPQHFGDGTRLSIL.